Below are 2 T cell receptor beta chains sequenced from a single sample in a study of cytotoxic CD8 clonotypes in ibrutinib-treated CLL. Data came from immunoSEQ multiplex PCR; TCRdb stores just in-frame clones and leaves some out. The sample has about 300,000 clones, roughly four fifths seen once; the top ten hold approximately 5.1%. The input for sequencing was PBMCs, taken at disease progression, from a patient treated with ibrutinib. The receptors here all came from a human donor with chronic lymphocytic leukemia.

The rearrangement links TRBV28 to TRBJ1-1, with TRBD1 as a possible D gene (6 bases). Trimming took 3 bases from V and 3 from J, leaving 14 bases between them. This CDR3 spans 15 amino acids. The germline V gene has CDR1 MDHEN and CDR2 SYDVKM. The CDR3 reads CASSFRTGSDTEAFF. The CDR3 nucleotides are TGTGCCAGCAGTTTTCGAACAGGGAGTGACACTGAAGCTTTCTTT.

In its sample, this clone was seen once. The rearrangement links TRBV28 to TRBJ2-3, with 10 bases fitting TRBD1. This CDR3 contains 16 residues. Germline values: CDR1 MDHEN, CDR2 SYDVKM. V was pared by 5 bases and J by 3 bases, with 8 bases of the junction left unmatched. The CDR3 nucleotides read TGTGCCAGCAGTCTCCCCTGGACAGGGGGGACAGATACGCAGTATTTT. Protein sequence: CASSLPWTGGTDTQYF.